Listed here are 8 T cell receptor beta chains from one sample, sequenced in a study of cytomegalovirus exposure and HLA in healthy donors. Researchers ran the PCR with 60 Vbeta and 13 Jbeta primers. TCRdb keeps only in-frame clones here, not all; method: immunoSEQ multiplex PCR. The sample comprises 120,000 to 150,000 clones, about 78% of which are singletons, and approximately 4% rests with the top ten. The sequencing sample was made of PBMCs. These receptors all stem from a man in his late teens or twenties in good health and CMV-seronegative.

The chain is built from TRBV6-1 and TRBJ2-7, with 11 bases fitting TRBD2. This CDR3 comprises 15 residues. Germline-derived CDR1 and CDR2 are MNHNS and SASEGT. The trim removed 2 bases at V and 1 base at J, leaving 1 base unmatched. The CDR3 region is CASSERTSGSYEQYF. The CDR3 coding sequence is TGTGCCAGCAGTGAAAGGACTAGCGGGTCCTACGAGCAGTACTTC.

The CDR3 DNA reads as TGCGCCAGCAGCTTGTGGACGGCGGGTGATTCACCCCTCCACTTT. This gives the protein CASSLWTAGDSPLHF. This chain joins TRBV5-1 and TRBJ1-6; D unclear. The germline gives CDR1 SGHRS, CDR2 YFSETQ. CDR3 length: 15 residues. With 1 base removed from V and 8 bases from J, the gap between germline ends came to 13 bases.

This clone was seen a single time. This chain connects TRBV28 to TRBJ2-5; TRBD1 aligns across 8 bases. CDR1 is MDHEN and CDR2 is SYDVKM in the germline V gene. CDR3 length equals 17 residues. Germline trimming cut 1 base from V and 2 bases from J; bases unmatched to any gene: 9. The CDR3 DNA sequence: TGTGCCAGCAGTTTATTAAGTAGTGGACAGGGACAAGAGACCCAGTACTTC. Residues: CASSLLSSGQGQETQYF.

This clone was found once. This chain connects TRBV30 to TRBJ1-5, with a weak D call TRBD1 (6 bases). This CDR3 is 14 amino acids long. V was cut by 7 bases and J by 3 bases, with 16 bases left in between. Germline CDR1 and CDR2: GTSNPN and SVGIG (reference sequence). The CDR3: CAFSTGQFNQPQHF. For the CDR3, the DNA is TGTGCCTTCTCGACCGGACAGTTCAATCAGCCCCAGCATTTT. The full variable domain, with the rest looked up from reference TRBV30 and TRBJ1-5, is SQTIHQWPATLVQPVGSPLSLECTVEGTSNPNLYWYRQAAGRGLQLLFYSVGIGQISSEVPQNLSASRPQDRQFILSSKKLLLSDSGFYLCAFSTGQFNQPQHFGDGTRLSIL.

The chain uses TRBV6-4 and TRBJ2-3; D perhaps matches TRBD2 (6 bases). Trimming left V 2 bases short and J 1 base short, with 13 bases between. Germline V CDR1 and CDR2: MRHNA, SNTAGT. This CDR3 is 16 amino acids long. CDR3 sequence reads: CASSDISGVGTDTQYF. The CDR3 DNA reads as TGTGCCAGCAGTGACATCTCGGGGGTCGGCACAGATACGCAGTATTTT.

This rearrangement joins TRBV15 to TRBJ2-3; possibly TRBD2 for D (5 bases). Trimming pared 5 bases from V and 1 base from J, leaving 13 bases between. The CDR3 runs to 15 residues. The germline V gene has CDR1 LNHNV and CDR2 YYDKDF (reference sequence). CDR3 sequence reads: CATSRQSGGTDTQYF. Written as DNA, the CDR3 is TGTGCCACCAGCCGACAAAGCGGAGGCACAGATACGCAGTATTTT.

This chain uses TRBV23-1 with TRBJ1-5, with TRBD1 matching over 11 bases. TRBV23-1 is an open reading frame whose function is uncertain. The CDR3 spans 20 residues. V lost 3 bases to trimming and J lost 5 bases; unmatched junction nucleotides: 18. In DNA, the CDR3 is TGCGCCAGCAGTCAGTCCGGACAGGGGGCCTATCGAAGTGTTGATCAGCCCCAGCATTTT. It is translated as CASSQSGQGAYRSVDQPQHF.

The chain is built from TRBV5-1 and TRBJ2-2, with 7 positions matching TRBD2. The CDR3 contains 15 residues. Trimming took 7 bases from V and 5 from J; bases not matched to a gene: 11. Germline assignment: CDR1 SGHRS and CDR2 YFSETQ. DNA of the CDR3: TGCGCCAGCTCTGGTGGACTAGGGTTTACCGGGGAGCTGTTTTTT. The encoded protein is CASSGGLGFTGELFF.